These 25 T cell receptor beta chains were sequenced from one sample in a study of T cell clonality in common variable immunodeficiency. Sequencing used immunoSEQ multiplex PCR; TCRdb keeps in-frame clones, though not all of them. The repertoire has under 35,000 clones, none seen only once; the ten largest take under 4.5%. The specimen was peripheral blood mononuclear cells. These receptors were obtained from a person between 18 and 75 years old in good health.

This clone was counted ten times or more. The observed sequence ends 3 residues before the CDR3 terminus, with the missing tail filled in from the germline J gene. The rearrangement links TRBV10-1 to TRBJ1-2; D uncertain. Trimming removed 2 bases at V and 3 bases at J, with 10 bases between. The CDR3 extends over 14 amino acids. CDR1 WNHNN and CDR2 SYGVQD come from the germline V gene (reference sequence). The sequenced CDR3 bases are TGCGCCAGCAGTGAGAGTAGAACGGACTATGGC. As protein: CASSESRTDYG. From start to end, the CDR3 is CASSESRTDYGYTF.

This clone occurred many times. Sequencing ends 3 residues short of the CDR3 end; the germline J gene provides the rest. The chain combines TRBV14 with TRBJ1-1; no firm D call. The CDR3 length is 15 residues. V was clipped by 3 bases and J by 1 base, with 12 bases between them. The germline gives CDR1 SGHDN, CDR2 FVKESK. CDR3: CASSQSERGNTEAFF. The covered CDR3 bases are TGTGCCAGCAGCCAGTCCGAGCGCGGGAACACTGAA.

This clone was counted ten times or more. The CDR3 is cut off 3 residues early in the read; its end comes from the germline J gene. The chain has TRBV18 and TRBJ2-3, with a weak D call TRBD2 (6 bases). With 6 bases removed from V and 1 base from J, the gap between germline ends came to 14 bases. This CDR3 comprises 15 residues. Germline V gene sequence: CDR1 KGHSH, CDR2 LQKENI. CDR3 bases read: TGTGCCAGCTCCGGCGGGACTCAGGGCACAGATACG. Its translation is CASSGGTQGTDT. The whole CDR3 is CASSGGTQGTDTQYF.

This clone was found many times. With the read ending 3 residues before the CDR3 end, the germline J gene is used to fill in that end. The V gene is TRBV29-1, the J gene TRBJ1-1; 8 bases are a match to TRBD1. Losses at the gene ends were 7 bases for V and 1 base for J; bases not matched to a gene: 5. Germline-derived CDR1 and CDR2 are SQVTM and ANQGSEA. The CDR3 covers 13 residues. The part of the CDR3 DNA that was read is TGCAGCGCCCTGACAGGGGCGAACACTGAA. Translated, it gives CSALTGANTE. The whole CDR3 reads CSALTGANTEAFF.

This clone showed up many times. Read sequence stops 3 residues before the CDR3 end, and the germline J gene provides the missing end. This chain joins TRBV18 and TRBJ2-2; 7 nucleotides align to TRBD2. This CDR3 is 16 amino acids long. Germline-derived CDR1 and CDR2 are KGHSH and LQKENI. With V trimmed by 3 bases and J by 7 bases, 11 bases remained unmatched. CDR3 bases read: TGTGCCAGCTCACCTCGACTAGCCCGGGAAGTCGGGGAG. Amino acids: CASSPRLAREVGE. The whole CDR3 sequence is CASSPRLAREVGELFF.

This clone was recorded at least ten times. Sequencing ends 3 residues short of the CDR3 end; the germline J gene provides the rest. The chain carries TRBV20-1 and TRBJ2-3; 9 nucleotides line up with TRBD2. The CDR3 spans 14 residues. Germline V gene sequence: CDR1 DFQATT, CDR2 SNEGSKA (reference sequence). Unmatched junction bases numbered 5, after V lost 6 bases and J lost 1 base. CDR3 DNA (partial): TGCAGTGCCGTGACTAGCGGACGCACAGATACG. Amino acids: CSAVTSGRTDT. The entire CDR3 sequence reads CSAVTSGRTDTQYF.

At least ten counts were recorded for this clone. The sequenced fragment ends 3 residues before the CDR3 boundary, so the rest is inferred from the germline J gene. The chain joins TRBV29-1 to TRBJ1-2; a weak D match, TRBD1 (6 bases). The CDR3 is 12 residues long. V gave up 3 bases and J gave up 5 bases, with 10 bases separating them. CDR1 is SQVTM and CDR2 is ANQGSEA in the germline V gene. The CDR3 loop reads CSVDSQGYGYTF. The DNA read from the CDR3 is TGCAGCGTTGATAGCCAGGGGTATGGC.

This clone has only a few counts. With the read ending 3 residues before the CDR3 end, the germline J gene is used to fill in that end. This chain joins TRBV7-2 and TRBJ1-2; TRBD1 is a possible D gene (6 bases). Per germline, CDR1 SGHTA and CDR2 FQGNSA. The CDR3 is 14 amino acids. CDR3 protein: CASSPRDITDTYTF. The DNA read from the CDR3 is TGTGCCAGCAGCCCCCGGGACATCACAGATACC.

This clone has just a few counts. The read ends 3 residues shy of where the CDR3 ends; the end is completed using the germline J gene. The genes are TRBV5-1 and TRBJ2-3, with 13 bases matching TRBD2. CDR3 length equals 17 residues. Germline V gene data show CDR1 as SGHRS and CDR2 as YFSETQ. CDR3 bases read: TGCGCCAGCAGCCTCGGACTAGCGGGAGTGGGTGAAGAGACG. This sequence encodes CASSLGLAGVGEET. The whole CDR3 protein is CASSLGLAGVGEETQYF.

This clone was detected many times. The read halts 3 residues ahead of the CDR3 end, with the missing end drawn from the germline J gene. The chain recombines TRBV5-1 with TRBJ2-5, with 10 bases identical to TRBD2. Germline V CDR1 and CDR2: SGHRS, YFSETQ. The trim removed 6 bases at V and 2 bases at J, leaving 10 bases unmatched. This CDR3 region has 16 residues. The sequenced part of the CDR3 DNA is TGCGCCAGCATGAAAAGTAGCGGGGGGTTTCAAGAGACC. It yields the protein CASMKSSGGFQET. The entire CDR3 protein is CASMKSSGGFQETQYF.

With regard to this clone: The read finishes 3 residues shy of the CDR3 end, and the germline J gene is used to complete it. The rearrangement uses TRBV5-8 and TRBJ2-5, with D possibly matching TRBD2 (5 bases). The CDR3 is made up of 15 amino acids. CDR1 is SGHTS and CDR2 is YDEGEE in the germline V gene. Deletions cut 3 bases from V and 1 base from J, with 13 bases between. CDR3 loop: CASSSVDGVQETQYF. CDR3 DNA (partial): TGTGCCAGCAGCTCGGTCGACGGGGTCCAAGAGACC.

This clone was seen ten or more times. The read falls 3 residues short of the CDR3 end, and the missing part is taken from the germline J gene. Different DNA sequences within this sample yield the same CDR3. The chain carries TRBV5-1 and TRBJ1-1, with D tentatively TRBD1 (5 bases). This CDR3 has 13 residues. The V and J ends lost 3 bases and 1 base respectively, with 7 bases between them. CDR1 SGHRS and CDR2 YFSETQ come from the germline V gene. This CDR3 is CASSSGQNTEAFF. The CDR3 DNA, read in part, is TGCGCCAGCAGCTCCGGACAGAACACTGAA.

This clone was observed many times. The CDR3 extends 3 residues past the end of the read, so its final part is completed from the germline J gene. The genes are TRBV18 and TRBJ1-2, with D maybe TRBD1 (5 bases). The length of the CDR3 is 13 residues. Germline CDR1 and CDR2: KGHSH and LQKENI. This CDR3 is CASSLTREEGYTF. The CDR3 bases that were read are TGTGCCAGCTCCCTCACCAGGGAGGAGGGC.

This clone has ten or more counts. The read finishes 3 residues shy of the CDR3 end, and the germline J gene is used to complete it. The rearrangement links TRBV2 to TRBJ2-2, with D perhaps matching TRBD2 (5 bases). The CDR3 length is 12 residues. Trimming cost V 8 bases and J 7 bases, with 11 bases left between them. Per the germline V gene, CDR1 is SNHLY and CDR2 is FYNNEI. Partial CDR3 DNA: TGTGCCAGCGGGAACCGGGGCGGGGAG. Its protein is CASGNRGGE. The whole CDR3 sequence reads CASGNRGGELFF.

This clone was counted ten times or more. With the read ending 3 residues before the CDR3 end, the germline J gene is used to fill in that end. The chain uses TRBV7-2 and TRBJ1-5; possible D gene TRBD1, 5 bases. The CDR3 is 15 amino acids. The germline V gene has CDR1 SGHTA and CDR2 FQGNSA. Trimming pared 0 bases from V and 1 base from J, leaving 7 bases between. CDR3 protein: CASSLAGGSNQPQHF. CDR3 DNA (partial): TGTGCCAGCAGCTTAGCGGGGGGGAGCAATCAGCCC.

This clone was found many times. Sequencing ends 3 residues short of the CDR3 end; the germline J gene provides the rest. The chain has TRBV11-2 and TRBJ1-2, with TRBD1 as a possible D gene (5 bases). Germline V gene lookup returns CDR1 SGHAT and CDR2 FQNNGV. CDR3 length: 15 residues. Trimming removed 0 bases from V and 5 bases from J, with 13 bases in between. The CDR3 spells CASSLDRGDRYGYTF. CDR3 DNA, as far as it was read: TGTGCCAGCAGCTTAGATCGGGGGGATCGGTATGGC.

This clone has at least ten counts. The CDR3 end falls 3 residues outside the read, so it is completed with the germline J gene. The V and J genes are TRBV4-1 and TRBJ1-4; D might be TRBD1 (6 bases). The CDR3 is made up of 18 amino acids. V dropped 4 bases and J dropped 0 bases, with 18 bases sitting between them. Germline V CDR1 and CDR2: MGHRA, YSYEKL. Partial CDR3 DNA: TGCGCCAGCAGCCTCACCCCCAGGGGCGCGGCAACTAATGAAAAA. Translating it yields CASSLTPRGAATNEK. In full, the CDR3 is CASSLTPRGAATNEKLFF.

This clone was found many times. The CDR3 end falls 3 residues outside the read, so it is completed with the germline J gene. The chain couples TRBV19 to TRBJ2-3; no reliable D call. Germline-derived CDR1 and CDR2 are LNHDA and SQIVND (reference sequence). This CDR3 comprises 13 residues. With 9 bases removed from V and 1 base from J, the gap between germline ends came to 11 bases. The CDR3 is CASHSWGTDTQYF. The sequenced part of the CDR3 DNA is TGTGCCAGCCACAGTTGGGGCACAGATACG.

This clone was seen repeatedly, ten times or more. The read gets to within 3 residues of the CDR3 end, and the germline J gene fills in the rest. The rearrangement joins TRBV15 to TRBJ2-7, with 9 bases that match TRBD2. The CDR3 has 16 residues. The germline CDR1 and CDR2 sequences are LNHNV and YYDKDF (reference sequence). With V trimmed by 3 bases and J by 0 bases, 6 bases remained unmatched. CDR3 loop: CATSSVAGVSSYEQYF. The CDR3 DNA, read in part, is TGTGCCACCAGCAGTGTAGCGGGAGTCTCCTCCTACGAG.

This clone was recorded at least ten times. Sequencing ends 3 residues short of the CDR3 end; the germline J gene provides the rest. V gene TRBV7-2 combines with J gene TRBJ2-7; D not resolved. The CDR3 is 15 residues long. Trimming left V 1 base short and J 2 bases short, with 12 bases between. Per the germline V gene, CDR1 is SGHTA and CDR2 is FQGNSA. This CDR3 is CASSLGGPMTYEQYF. The covered CDR3 bases are TGTGCCAGCAGCTTAGGCGGTCCGATGACCTACGAG.

This clone came up many times. The CDR3 end is not reached by the read, which stops 3 residues before it; the germline J gene fills it in. V gene TRBV6-2 or TRBV6-3 combines with J gene TRBJ2-7; the D gene is possibly TRBD1 (6 bases). With 0 bases removed from V and 2 bases from J, the gap between germline ends came to 11 bases. Germline V gives CDR1 MNHEY, CDR2 SVGEGT. The CDR3 runs 15 residues. The CDR3 spells CASSYSIQGTYEQYF. The CDR3 bases that were read are TGTGCCAGCAGTTACTCGATTCAGGGGACCTACGAG.

This clone was recorded many times. The read comes to an end 3 residues before the CDR3 does, leaving the germline J gene to fill in the end. J is TRBJ2-3 and V is TRBV10-2, with TRBD2 matching 7 bases. After removal of 2 bases from V and 2 bases from J, the junction contained 4 bases not matched to a gene. Germline-derived CDR1 and CDR2 are WSHSY and SAAADI. This CDR3 has 15 amino acids. The part of the CDR3 DNA that was read is TGCGCCAGCAGTGAGGAGGGACTATTCACAGATACG. Translated: CASSEEGLFTDT. The complete CDR3 reads CASSEEGLFTDTQYF.

Many counts were recorded for this clone. The observed sequence ends 3 residues before the CDR3 terminus, with the missing tail filled in from the germline J gene. This chain uses TRBV7-6 with TRBJ2-3; TRBD2 agrees at 8 bases. Germline values: CDR1 SGHVS, CDR2 FNYEAQ. This CDR3 is built from 15 residues. V lost 3 bases, J lost 0 bases, and 2 bases stayed unmatched. The sequenced CDR3 bases are TGTGCCAGCAGCTTGAGCGGGGGTAGCACAGATACG. This codes for CASSLSGGSTDT. The whole CDR3 sequence reads CASSLSGGSTDTQYF.

This clone was seen ten or more times. The read falls 3 residues short of the CDR3 end, and the missing part is taken from the germline J gene. V and J are TRBV6-2 or TRBV6-3 and TRBJ2-1; TRBD2 is a possible D gene (5 bases). The V end was cut by 4 bases, the J end by 7 bases, with 23 bases between. This CDR3 has 17 residues. CDR1 and CDR2 (germline): MNHEY, SVGEGT. The sequenced CDR3 bases are TGTGCCAGCAGTTTCTTTTCGGCGGGCGGACGATTGAATGAG. Encoded protein: CASSFFSAGGRLNE. The entire CDR3 sequence reads CASSFFSAGGRLNEQFF.

At least ten counts were recorded for this clone. Read data end 3 residues before the CDR3 end; the end is taken from the germline J gene. V gene TRBV5-1 combines with J gene TRBJ2-1, with 9 bases that match TRBD1. This CDR3 spans 14 amino acids. Trimming took 3 bases from V and 7 from J; bases not matched to a gene: 5. CDR1 is SGHRS and CDR2 is YFSETQ in the germline V gene. The CDR3 bases that were read are TGCGCCAGCAGCTCCGGGACAGGGAGAAATGAG. Residues: CASSSGTGRNE. The complete CDR3 reads CASSSGTGRNEQFF. Based on the CDR3 plus reference TRBV5-1 and TRBJ2-1, the full variable domain is KAGVTQTPRYLIKTRGQQVTLSCSPISGHRSVSWYQQTPGQGLQFLFEYFSETQRNKGNFPGRFSGRQFSNSRSEMNVSTLELGDSALYLCASSSGTGRNEQFFGPGTRLTVL.